This T cell receptor beta chain stems from a study of blood T cell repertoires in COVID-19. Study summary: Sites across the United States, Italy and Spain contributed samples from acute and convalescent COVID-19. T cells, B-cell-depleted T cells, or PBMCs provided the cDNA or gDNA that served as material.

The germline CDR1 and CDR2 sequences are LNHDA and SQIVND (reference sequence). The V gene lost 6 bases and the J gene lost 0 bases, with 6 bases spanning the gap. The CDR3 is made up of 13 amino acids. In the source study's methods: Amplification with reference gene primers provided the estimates of nucleated cell counts. Generated by immunoSEQ multiplex PCR, the TCRdb table keeps only in-frame clones and is missing some. The D gene and trimming were derived from the DNA, and the V and J assignments and clone size from that table. The sample lists approximately 120,000 clones, 88% seen once, with 1.5% in the top ten.

Sequenced sample: peripheral blood. J is TRBJ2-1 and V is TRBV19, with unresolved D. The source of this sequence is a human donor in a cohort sampled during active COVID-19. The CDR3, as DNA: TGTGCCAGTAGGGGCAGCTCCTACAATGAGCAGTTCTTC. Amino acids: CASRGSSYNEQFF.